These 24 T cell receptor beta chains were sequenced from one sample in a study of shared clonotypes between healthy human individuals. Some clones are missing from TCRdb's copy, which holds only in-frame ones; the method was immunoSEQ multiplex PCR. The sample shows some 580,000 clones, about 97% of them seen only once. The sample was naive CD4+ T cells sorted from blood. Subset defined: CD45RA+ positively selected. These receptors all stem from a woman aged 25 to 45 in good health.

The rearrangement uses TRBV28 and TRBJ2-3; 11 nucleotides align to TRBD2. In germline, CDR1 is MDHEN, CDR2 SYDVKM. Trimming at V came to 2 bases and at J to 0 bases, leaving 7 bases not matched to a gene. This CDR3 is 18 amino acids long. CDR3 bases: TGTGCCAGCAGTTTAGGTTTAGCGGGAGGGTCTAGCACAGATACGCAGTATTTT. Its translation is CASSLGLAGGSSTDTQYF.

The CDR3 coding sequence is TGTGCCAGCTCACCACCTGGGGGCTACGAGCAGTACTTC. This gives the protein CASSPPGGYEQYF. The V and J genes are TRBV18 and TRBJ2-5; D tentatively fits TRBD1 or TRBD2 (5 bases each). Gene TRBJ2-7 matches the end of the DNA better, so the J call may be wrong. Germline V gene data show CDR1 as KGHSH and CDR2 as LQKENI. CDR3 length: 13 residues.

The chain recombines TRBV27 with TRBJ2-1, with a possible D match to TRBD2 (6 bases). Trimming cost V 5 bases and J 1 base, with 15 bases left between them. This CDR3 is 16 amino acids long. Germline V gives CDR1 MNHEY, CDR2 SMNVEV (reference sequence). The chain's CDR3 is CASSILPSVSYNEQFF. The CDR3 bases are TGTGCCAGCAGTATCCTTCCTAGCGTTTCCTACAATGAGCAGTTCTTC.

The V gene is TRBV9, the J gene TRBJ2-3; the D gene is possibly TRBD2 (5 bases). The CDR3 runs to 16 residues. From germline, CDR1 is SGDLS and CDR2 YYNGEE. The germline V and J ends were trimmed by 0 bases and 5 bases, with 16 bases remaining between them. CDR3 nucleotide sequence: TGTGCCAGCAGCGTAGTCGCGGGCGCCCAAGGAGATACGCAGTATTTT. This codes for CASSVVAGAQGDTQYF.

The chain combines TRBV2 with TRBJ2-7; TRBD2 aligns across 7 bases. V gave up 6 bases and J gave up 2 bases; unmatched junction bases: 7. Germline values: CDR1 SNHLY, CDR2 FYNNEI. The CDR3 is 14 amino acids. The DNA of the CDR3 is TGTGCCAGCAGGACCCAGACTAGCACCTACGAGCAGTACTTC. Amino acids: CASRTQTSTYEQYF.

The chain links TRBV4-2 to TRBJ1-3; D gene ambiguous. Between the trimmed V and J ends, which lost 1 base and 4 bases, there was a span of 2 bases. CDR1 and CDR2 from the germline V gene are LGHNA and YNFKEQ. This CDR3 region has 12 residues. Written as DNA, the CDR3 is TGTGCCAGCAGCCAAGCGGGAAACACCATATATTTT. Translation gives CASSQAGNTIYF.

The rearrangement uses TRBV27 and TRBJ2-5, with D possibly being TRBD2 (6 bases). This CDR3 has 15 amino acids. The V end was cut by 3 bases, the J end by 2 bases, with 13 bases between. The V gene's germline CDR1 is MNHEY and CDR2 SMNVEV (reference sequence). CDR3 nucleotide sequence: TGTGCCAGCAGTTTCTTTGGAGGGAATCAAGAGACCCAGTACTTC. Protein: CASSFFGGNQETQYF.

DNA for the CDR3: TGTGCCAGCAGCCGGCTTACAGGGAACCACGAGCAGTACTTC. Amino acids: CASSRLTGNHEQYF. The rearrangement joins TRBV5-8 to TRBJ2-7; D is perhaps TRBD1 (6 bases). Germline CDR1 is SGHTS and CDR2 is YDEGEE. V shed 4 bases and J shed 5 bases, with 16 bases lying between them. The CDR3 runs 14 residues.

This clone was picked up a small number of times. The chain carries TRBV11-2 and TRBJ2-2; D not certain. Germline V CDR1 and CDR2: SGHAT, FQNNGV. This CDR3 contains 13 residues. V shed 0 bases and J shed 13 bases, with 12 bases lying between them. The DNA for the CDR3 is TGTGCCAGCAGCTTAGAGCCCGGTACGTTGCTGTTTTTT. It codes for CASSLEPGTLLFF.

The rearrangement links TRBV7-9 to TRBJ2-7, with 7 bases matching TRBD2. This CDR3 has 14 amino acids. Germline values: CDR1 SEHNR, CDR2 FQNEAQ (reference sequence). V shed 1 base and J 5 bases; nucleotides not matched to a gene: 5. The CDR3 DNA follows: TGTGCCAGCAGCTTAGAAGGGGCGGGAGACGAGCAGTACTTC. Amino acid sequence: CASSLEGAGDEQYF.

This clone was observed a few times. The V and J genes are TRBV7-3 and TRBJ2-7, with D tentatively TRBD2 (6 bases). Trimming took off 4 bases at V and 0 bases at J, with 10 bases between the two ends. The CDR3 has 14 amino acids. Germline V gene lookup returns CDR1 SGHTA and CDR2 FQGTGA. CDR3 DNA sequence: TGTGCCAGCAGCTGGGACGGGAGCTCCTACGAGCAGTACTTC. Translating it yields CASSWDGSSYEQYF. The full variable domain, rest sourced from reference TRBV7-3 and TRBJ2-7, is GAGVSQTPSNKVTEKGKYVELRCDPISGHTALYWYRQSLGQGPEFLIYFQGTGAADDSGLPNDRFFAVRPEGSVSTLKIQRTERGDSAVYLCASSWDGSSYEQYFGPGTRLTVT.

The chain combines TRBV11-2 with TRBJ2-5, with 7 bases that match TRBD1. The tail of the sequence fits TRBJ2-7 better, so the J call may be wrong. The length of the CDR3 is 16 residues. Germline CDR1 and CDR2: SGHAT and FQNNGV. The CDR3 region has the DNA TGTGCCAGCAGCCAACCTTCCGGGACAGTGTCCTACGAGCAGTACTTC. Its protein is CASSQPSGTVSYEQYF.

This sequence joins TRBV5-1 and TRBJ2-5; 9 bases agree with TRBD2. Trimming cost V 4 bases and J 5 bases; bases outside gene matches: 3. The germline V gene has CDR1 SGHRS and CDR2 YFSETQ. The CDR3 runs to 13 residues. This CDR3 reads CASSRSGSETQYF. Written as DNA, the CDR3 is TGCGCCAGCAGCCGTAGCGGGAGTGAGACCCAGTACTTC.

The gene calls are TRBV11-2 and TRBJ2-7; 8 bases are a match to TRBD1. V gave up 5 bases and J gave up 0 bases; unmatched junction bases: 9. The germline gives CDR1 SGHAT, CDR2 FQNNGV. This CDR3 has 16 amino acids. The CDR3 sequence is CASSRASQGASYEQYF. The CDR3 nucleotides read TGTGCCAGCAGCCGCGCCAGCCAGGGGGCCTCCTACGAGCAGTACTTC.

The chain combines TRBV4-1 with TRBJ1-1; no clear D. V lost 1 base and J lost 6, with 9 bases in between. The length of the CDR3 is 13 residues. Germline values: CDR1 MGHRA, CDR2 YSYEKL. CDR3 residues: CASSQGGRSEAFF. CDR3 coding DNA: TGCGCCAGCAGCCAAGGAGGGAGGTCTGAAGCTTTCTTT.

CDR3 DNA sequence: TGTGCCAGCAGTACTTTCGGGAGCGCAGATACGCAGTATTTT. Translated, it gives CASSTFGSADTQYF. The gene calls are TRBV2 and TRBJ2-3, with a tentative D call TRBD2 (6 bases). V was trimmed by 5 bases and J by 4 bases, leaving 13 bases between them. This CDR3 contains 14 residues. Germline values: CDR1 SNHLY, CDR2 FYNNEI.

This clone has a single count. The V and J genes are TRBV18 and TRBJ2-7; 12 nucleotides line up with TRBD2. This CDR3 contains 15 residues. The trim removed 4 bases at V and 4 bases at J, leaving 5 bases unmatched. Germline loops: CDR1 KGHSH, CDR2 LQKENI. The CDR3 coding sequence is TGTGCCAGCTCACAACTAGCGGGAGGTGCTTACGAGCAGTACTTC. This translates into CASSQLAGGAYEQYF.

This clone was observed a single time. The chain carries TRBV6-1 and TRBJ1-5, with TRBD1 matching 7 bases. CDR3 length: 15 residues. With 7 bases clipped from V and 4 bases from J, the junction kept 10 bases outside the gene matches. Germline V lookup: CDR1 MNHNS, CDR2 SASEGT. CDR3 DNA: TGTGCCAGCACCCTCCGACAGGGATTAAATCAGCCCCAGCATTTT. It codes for CASTLRQGLNQPQHF.

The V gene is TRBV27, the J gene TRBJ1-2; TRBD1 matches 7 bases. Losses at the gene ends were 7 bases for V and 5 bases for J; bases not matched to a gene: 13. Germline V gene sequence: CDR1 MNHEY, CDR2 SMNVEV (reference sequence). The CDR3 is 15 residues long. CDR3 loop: CASIATGRGSYGYTF. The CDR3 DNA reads TGTGCCAGCATCGCCACGGGCAGGGGGTCGTATGGCTACACCTTC.

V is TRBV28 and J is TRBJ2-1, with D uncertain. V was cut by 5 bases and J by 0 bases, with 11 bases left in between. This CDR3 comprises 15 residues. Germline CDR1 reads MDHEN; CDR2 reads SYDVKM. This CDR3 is CASSHLRSSYNEQFF. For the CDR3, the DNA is TGTGCCAGCAGTCACCTTAGAAGCTCCTACAATGAGCAGTTCTTC.

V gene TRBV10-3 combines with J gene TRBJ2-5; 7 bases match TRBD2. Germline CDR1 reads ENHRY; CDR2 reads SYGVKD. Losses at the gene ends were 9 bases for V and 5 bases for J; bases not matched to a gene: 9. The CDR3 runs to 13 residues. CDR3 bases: TGTGCCATAAGCCCGGGGGGTGCGGAGACCCAGTACTTC. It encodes CAISPGGAETQYF.

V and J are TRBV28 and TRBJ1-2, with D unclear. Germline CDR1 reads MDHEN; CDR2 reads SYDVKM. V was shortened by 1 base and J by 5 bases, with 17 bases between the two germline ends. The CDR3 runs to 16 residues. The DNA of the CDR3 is TGTGCCAGCAGTTTATCCAATCTCGGCCGAAGTTATGGCTACACCTTC. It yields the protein CASSLSNLGRSYGYTF.

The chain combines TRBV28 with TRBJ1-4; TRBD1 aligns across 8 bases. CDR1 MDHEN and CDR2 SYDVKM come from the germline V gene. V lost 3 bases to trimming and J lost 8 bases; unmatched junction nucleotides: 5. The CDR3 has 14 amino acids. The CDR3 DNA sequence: TGTGCCAGCAGTTTGGCAGGGGGCAGGGAAAAACTGTTTTTT. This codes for CASSLAGGREKLFF.

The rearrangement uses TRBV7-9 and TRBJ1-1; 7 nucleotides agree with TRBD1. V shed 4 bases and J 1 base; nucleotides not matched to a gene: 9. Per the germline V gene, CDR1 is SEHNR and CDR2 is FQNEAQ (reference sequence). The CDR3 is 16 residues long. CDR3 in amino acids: CASSSLSGTANTEAFF. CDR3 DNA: TGTGCCAGCAGCTCTCTTTCCGGGACAGCGAACACTGAAGCTTTCTTT.